This TCR beta chain is from a study of T cells in Graves' hyperthyroidism and ophthalmopathy. TCR beta CDR3 sequences were amplified from RNA transcripts. A first-round RT-PCR of the TCR CDR3 used the HTBI primer set. From the multiplex PCR reads, TCRdb called clonotypes with MiXCR, one entry per CDR3 protein. The sample consists of some 350,000 distinct CDR3 sequences, roughly an eighth of them appearing once. This clonotype has more than one count but fewer than ten. Germline lookup yields CDR1 MNHEY and CDR2 SMNVEV (reference sequence). Deletions cut 6 bases from V and 3 bases from J, with 6 bases between. The CDR3 contains 13 residues.

This clonotype was obtained from a woman aged 40 to 50 with Graves' ophthalmopathy. The V gene is TRBV27, the J gene TRBJ1-6; tentative D call: TRBD1 (5 bases). Material for sequencing was blood. The CDR3 DNA follows: TGTGCCAGCAGACAGGTCTATAATTCACCCCTCCACTTT. This encodes CASRQVYNSPLHF.